Listed below are T cell receptor beta chains from one sample, sequenced in a study of human T cells and chemical hapten exposure. One entry per CDR3 protein, called by TCRdb with MiXCR from the RACE reads. The sample carries more than 55,000 distinct CDR3 sequences, 11% recorded once. Sequences were derived from whole blood, sampled in connection with sensitization to the hapten diphenylcyclopropenone (DPC). These TCRs come from a woman aged 35 to 49 with alopecia areata. Some clones in this sample may be carry-over from other donors' samples. The conserved cysteine and the conserved F or W are not part of the CDR3 here.

J gene: TRBJ1-1
V gene: TRBV10-2
CDR3 protein: ASSFSGEWTEAF

J gene: TRBJ2-7
V gene: TRBV3-1
CDR3 protein: ASSQTAPGQLGKKEQY

J gene: TRBJ2-3
V gene: TRBV11-2
CDR3 protein: ASSSARRTIGTDTQY

J gene: TRBJ2-4
V gene: TRBV3-1
CDR3 protein: ASSPTGLGKLAKNIQY

J gene: TRBJ1-2
V gene: TRBV30
CDR3 protein: AWSVPGHVYGYT

J gene: TRBJ1-2
V gene: TRBV28
CDR3 protein: ASSNYMYGYT

J gene: TRBJ1-1
V gene: TRBV7-8
CDR3 protein: ASSSEAGPVNTEAF

J gene: TRBJ2-7
V gene: TRBV7-2
CDR3 protein: ASSSTGSGRAFWGYEQY

J gene: TRBJ1-1
V gene: TRBV19
CDR3 protein: ASSMWQTNTEAF

J gene: TRBJ2-3
V gene: TRBV2
CDR3 protein: ASSERTATSTDTQY

J gene: TRBJ1-4
V gene: TRBV29-1
CDR3 protein: SVEVAGFNEKLF

J gene: TRBJ1-5
V gene: TRBV18
CDR3 protein: ASSPVGGVDQPQH

J gene: TRBJ2-5
V gene: TRBV29-1
CDR3 protein: SAGQGAKETQY